This record covers a single TCR beta chain. There is no known antigen for this receptor. Base qualities are not at hand, and no much larger clone is one base apart. This sample is part of a study of spatial heterogeneity in lung cancer (dated by TCRdb to the late 2010s). Broadly, across the study: Beta-chain transcripts were consistently detected in greater numbers than alpha-chain transcripts, which likely reflected higher beta-chain transcript abundance. In the raw uncorrected reads, each unique combination of TCR and UMI appeared more than ten times on average. TCR alpha and beta repertoires were quantitatively compared across multiple tumor regions, matched nontumor lung and blood in non-small cell lung cancer. Nonsynonymous mutation counts, determined by whole-exome sequencing of tumor tissue, were related to features of the TCR repertoire. At surgery, both alpha and beta chains were TCR-sequenced in about 200 tumor regions, fewer than 85 matched nontumor lung samples and a few dozen PBMC samples.

Library method: 5' RACE. Instrument used: NextSeq 500. The TCR library protocol attached a unique molecular identifier to each TCR cDNA molecule to allow correction of PCR and sequencing errors. The study's processing was this. Decombinator tools were used for TCR identification, UMI-based error correction and CDR3 extraction. Expanded TCRs were defined as those above a frequency of 2 per 1,000, corresponding to the top 1% of the tumor frequency distribution. Rényi diversity was computed with the R vegan package after subsampling each repertoire 100 times to 5,000 TCRs. CDR3 similarity networks were built from amino acid triplet string-kernel similarity, connecting CDR3s with pairwise similarity above 0.82. TCRdb reprocessed the public reads (quality trimming at Q25 with fastp, clone calling with MiXCR) and kept in-frame beta chains. Each entry is one CDR3 protein sequence, shown with its most common DNA and genes. The V and J calls reflect TCRdb's pipeline rather than the authors' work. This sample has 30,000 to 45,000 distinct CDR3 sequences in its table, and roughly 8% of those were observed once. The ten most abundant clones make up approximately 30% of the sample.

The research as a whole found: Confirming at a functional level the hypothesis that regional TCRs recognize regional mutations was considered to require additional single-cell paired TCR alpha and beta sequencing. Ubiquitous expanded tumor TCRs were detected in blood more often at tumor resection than at routine follow-up.

Via the germline V gene, CDR1 is SQVTM and CDR2 ANQGSEA. V loses 3 bases, J loses 5 bases, and the germline ends lie 16 bases apart. From its cysteine to its phenylalanine, the CDR3 spans 14 amino acids. The CDR3 DNA has 42 bases and is translated from base 1. Sample time point, as interpreted from the label and publication: sample taken at primary tumor resection. Samples were obtained from approximately 76 patients with early-stage, untreated non-small cell lung cancer from the lung TRACERx cohort. For TCR sequencing, whole RNA was extracted from tumor and nontumor lung tissue, or from cryopreserved PBMC samples, and no cell sorting was done. Patients were selected for TCR sequencing only if sufficient RNA was available from at least two tumor regions.

Material: PBMCs, obtained at surgery. This clonotype was sampled from a male donor with early-stage non-small cell lung cancer. Recombination joined TRBV29-1 with TRBJ1-1; no D segment can be confidently identified. The encoded CDR3 is CSVDKGSSGTEAFF. The DNA reads TGCAGCGTTGATAAAGGGAGCAGTGGGACTGAAGCTTTCTTT.